This T cell receptor beta chain comes out of a study of T cells in Graves' hyperthyroidism and ophthalmopathy. The CDR3 loop spans 15 amino acids. Trimming pared 3 bases from V and 5 bases from J, leaving 15 bases between. Germline V gene data show CDR1 as SGHKS and CDR2 as YYEKEE (reference sequence). Exclusion of a patient resulted from uncontrolled infection, other autoimmune disease, pregnancy or lactation. Researchers amplified the TCR beta CDR3 regions from RNA transcripts. Researchers ran a first-round RT-PCR on the TCR CDR3 using the HTBI primer set. One entry per CDR3 protein results from TCRdb running MiXCR on the multiplex PCR reads. The sample lists some 570,000 distinct CDR3 sequences, 17% occurring once. General study results and limits: A 13 V-J signature model discriminated ophthalmopathy versus stable hyperthyroidism. The model identified upcoming ophthalmopathy a median roughly 6.5 months ahead of onset.

In this sample, this clonotype turned up many times. Its antigen is unknown. V and J are TRBV5-5 and TRBJ2-1, with D maybe TRBD2 (6 bases). This TCR was recovered from a woman aged 18-30 years with Graves' ophthalmopathy. Material for sequencing was blood. CDR3: CASSWTLGGNNEQFF. The CDR3 coding sequence is TGTGCCAGCAGCTGGACATTAGGCGGGAACAATGAGCAGTTCTTC.